This is a list of T cell receptor beta chains from one sample in a study of blood T cell repertoires in COVID-19. Method: immunoSEQ multiplex PCR; TCRdb's copy keeps in-frame clones and lacks some. The sample lists roughly 30,000 clones, approximately 93% occurring once. The sequencing input was peripheral blood. These TCRs come from a woman between 70 and 85 years old with COVID-19, enrolled during active disease. Each CDR3 is given with its conserved first and last residue. Size is stated for part of the rows, as once, few or many counts, or as a class when the clone is expanded.

len,j_gene,abundance,v_gene,CDR3aa
13,TRBJ1-1,.,TRBV29-1,CSVPDRGIGEAFF
14,TRBJ1-5,.,TRBV6-5,CASSYAREGQPQHF
17,TRBJ2-1,.,TRBV14,CASSRVSGTDLYNEQFF
16,TRBJ2-1,.,TRBV9,CASSSGGTTLYNEQFF
13,TRBJ1-5,.,TRBV6-5,CASRRQGNQPQHF
16,TRBJ2-7,.,TRBV7-6,CASSPLMGAPFYEQYF
14,TRBJ2-3,.,TRBV27,CASSRQALIDTQYF
16,TRBJ2-1,few,TRBV5-1,CASEKVGTSLYNEQFF
12,TRBJ2-7,.,TRBV20-1,CSASLQSYEQYF
15,TRBJ1-2,.,TRBV28,CASSTSGQGARGYTF
13,TRBJ2-1,few,TRBV6-6,CASSNLRGNEQFF
14,TRBJ2-4,.,TRBV27,CASSLYRTANIQYF
15,TRBJ2-2,once,TRBV27,CASSFGLNGAGELFF
13,TRBJ1-1,.,TRBV6-4,CASSHRENTEAFF
17,TRBJ2-2,.,TRBV18,CASSPEIGGSNTGELFF
13,TRBJ1-2,.,TRBV19,CASSMGVNYGYTF
13,TRBJ2-3,.,TRBV6-4,CASSAGIEDTQYF
16,TRBJ2-1,.,TRBV7-9,CASSLRLAPPGYEQFF
15,TRBJ1-5,.,TRBV6-5,CATALGDSVNQPQHF
15,TRBJ2-7,.,TRBV3-1/TRBV3-2,CASSAVRTTPYEQYF
15,TRBJ2-3,.,TRBV19,CASSIGAGAADTQYF
13,TRBJ2-1,.,TRBV2,CASRLLVFYEQFF
15,TRBJ1-1,.,TRBV7-8,CASSLVSVGTGRAFF
11,TRBJ2-1,.,TRBV20-1,CSAARLAGQFF
12,TRBJ1-1,.,TRBV9,CASSVDQVEAFF